This T cell receptor beta chain was captured in a study of blood T cell repertoires in COVID-19. As handled by the study authors: Estimated nucleated cell counts came from reference gene primer amplification. Only in-frame clones appear in the TCRdb table, and some are missing; sequencing was by immunoSEQ multiplex PCR. D and trimming come from the DNA, and the V and J calls and clone size come from that table. The sample includes roughly 330,000 clones, around 87% of them seen just once. Donors in Cohort 3 who had recovered were those with two negative PCRs, healthcare professional clearance, or resolution of their symptoms. V trimming: 5 bases; J trimming: 4 bases; junction bases outside the gene matches: 4. The CDR3 sequence is 14 residues long. Per germline, CDR1 KGHDR and CDR2 SFDVKD.

This chain joins TRBV24-1 and TRBJ2-1, with 7 bases aligning to TRBD1. This TCR derives from a woman in her 30s who had recovered from COVID-19. The sequenced sample consisted of PBMCs or T cells enriched from blood (not recorded which). CDR3: CATSGRDSYNEQFF. The CDR3 DNA reads TGTGCCACCAGTGGTAGGGACAGTTACAATGAGCAGTTCTTC.